A single sample gave rise to the 9 T cell receptor beta chains below, sequenced in a study of shared clonotypes between healthy human individuals. Clones were sequenced by immunoSEQ multiplex PCR, and TCRdb holds only the in-frame ones, with some missing. The sample includes a few million clones, 85% to 95% of them seen just once. Sequenced sample: naive CD4+ T cells from PBMCs. The sample's subset: CD45RA+ positively selected. These receptors originate from a man aged 18 to 35 in good health. Some clones in this sample may be carry-over from other donors' samples.

V and J are TRBV30 and TRBJ1-3; 7 bases fit TRBD1. This CDR3 contains 13 residues. V shed 1 base, J shed 7 bases, and the junction held 4 bases outside the gene matches. Germline-derived CDR1 and CDR2 are GTSNPN and SVGIG (reference sequence). The CDR3 nucleotides are TGTGCCTGGAGTGCGGACAGGTGGAACACCATATATTTT. Translated, it gives CAWSADRWNTIYF.

V gene TRBV4-2 combines with J gene TRBJ1-1, with 7 positions matching TRBD1. V lost 5 bases and J lost 1; bases outside the gene matches: 4. This CDR3 spans 14 amino acids. Per the germline V gene, CDR1 is LGHNA and CDR2 is YNFKEQ. The CDR3 DNA is TGTGCCAGCAGCTCAAGACAGGGGAACACTGAAGCTTTCTTT. This gives the protein CASSSRQGNTEAFF.

This clone is a singleton in its sample. The CDR3 region is CASSDGTNTGELFF. CDR3 DNA sequence: TGCGCCAGCAGTGATGGTACGAACACCGGGGAGCTGTTTTTT. The J gene is TRBJ2-2, the V gene TRBV10-1, with D hard to call. Trimming shortened V by 3 bases and J by 0 bases, and 5 bases separated the two germline ends. The CDR3 runs 14 residues. Germline V CDR1 and CDR2: WNHNN, SYGVQD (reference sequence).

V and J are TRBV6-5 and TRBJ2-7, with D possibly matching TRBD2 (7 bases). Germline V gene sequence: CDR1 MNHEY, CDR2 SVGAGI. Trimming pared 5 bases from V and 7 bases from J, leaving 21 bases between. The CDR3 extends over 15 amino acids. For the CDR3, the DNA is TGTGCCAGCAGTGCTCCGGGACAATCCGGGGGGGAGCAGTACTTC. This sequence encodes CASSAPGQSGGEQYF.

This chain links TRBV7-3 with TRBJ2-1; D gene unclear. The CDR3 spans 14 residues. Between the trimmed V and J ends, which lost 2 bases and 2 bases, there was a span of 7 bases. Germline V gene sequence: CDR1 SGHTA, CDR2 FQGTGA. Here the CDR3 reads CASSLSSAYNEQFF. The CDR3 nucleotides read TGTGCCAGCAGCTTATCGTCAGCCTACAATGAGCAGTTCTTC.

This clone is a singleton in its sample. This sample also contains other DNA sequences that code for the same CDR3. V gene TRBV29-1 combines with J gene TRBJ2-1, with 11 bases lining up with TRBD1. Unmatched junction bases numbered 4, after V lost 0 bases and J lost 3 bases. Germline loops: CDR1 SQVTM, CDR2 ANQGSEA. The CDR3 has 16 amino acids. The CDR3 DNA reads TGCAGCGTTGAAGAAGGGACAGGGGGTAGCTACAATGAGCAGTTCTTC. Amino acid sequence: CSVEEGTGGSYNEQFF.

J is TRBJ2-2 and V is TRBV27, with 12 bases that match TRBD2. The germline CDR1 and CDR2 sequences are MNHEY and SMNVEV (reference sequence). This CDR3 is 18 amino acids long. The J segment lost 0 bases and the V segment lost 3 bases, leaving 5 bases of the junction unmatched. Here the CDR3 DNA reads TGTGCCAGCAGTTTCCGCGGACTAGCGGGGTCGAACACCGGGGAGCTGTTTTTT. Encoded protein: CASSFRGLAGSNTGELFF.

J is TRBJ2-3 and V is TRBV7-3; D remains unclear. CDR1 and CDR2 (germline): SGHTA, FQGTGA. V lost 1 base, J lost 1 base, and 6 bases lay in between. The CDR3 runs to 14 residues. CDR3 in amino acids: CASSLIGRTDTQYF. The DNA of the CDR3 is TGTGCCAGCAGCTTAATAGGGCGCACAGATACGCAGTATTTT.

The V gene is TRBV29-1, the J gene TRBJ1-4, with D uncertain. The CDR3 extends over 14 amino acids. The V end lost 0 bases, the J end lost 6 bases, and 11 bases lay between the germline ends. Germline V gene sequence: CDR1 SQVTM, CDR2 ANQGSEA. The CDR3 bases are TGCAGCGTTGAAGAGGGCTCGGCGGATGAAAAACTGTTTTTT. Protein sequence: CSVEEGSADEKLFF.